This is a list of T cell receptor beta chains from one sample in a study of OX40 agonist ivuxolimab in advanced cancers. Assay: immunoSEQ multiplex PCR; the TCRdb copy retains only in-frame clones and omits some. The profile shows 35,000 to 40,000 clones, 88% of them singletons. Source: CD4+ or CD8+ T cells sorted from blood, taken in a trial of the OX40 agonist ivuxolimab. These receptors came from an adult with an advanced solid tumor such as melanoma, head and neck, liver or kidney cancer. Both conserved end residues are part of each CDR3. A D gene is named only where the DNA matches it firmly. Some rows mark clone size as missing; the rest say once, few, many or name a class of expanded clone.

J | D | size | V | CDR3 | DNA
TRBJ1-5 | TRBD1 | NA | TRBV6-1 | CASSGGTGPYSNQPQHF | TGTGCCAGCAGTGGCGGGACAGGACCCTATAGCAATCAGCCCCAGCATTTT
TRBJ2-7 | NA | NA | TRBV4-1 | CASSPSRDSYEQYF | TGCGCCAGCAGCCCCTCCAGGGACTCCTACGAGCAGTACTTC
TRBJ2-3 | NA | NA | TRBV7-9 | CASSSSLTLTQYF | TGTGCCAGCAGTTCGAGCCTGACACTTACGCAGTATTTT
TRBJ2-1 | NA | NA | TRBV27 | CASSPPGRQQFF | TGTGCCAGCAGTCCTCCGGGAAGGCAGCAGTTCTTC
TRBJ2-7 | TRBD1 | NA | TRBV14 | CASSTTGVSYEQYF | TGTGCCAGCAGTACGACAGGGGTCTCCTACGAGCAGTACTTC
TRBJ2-7 | NA | NA | TRBV5-6 | CASSLVVLREQYF | TGTGCCAGCAGCTTGGTAGTCTTGAGGGAGCAGTACTTC
TRBJ2-7 | TRBD1 | NA | TRBV2 | CAGDRGRFIHEQYF | TGTGCCGGCGACAGGGGGCGGTTCATCCACGAGCAGTACTTC
TRBJ2-7 | TRBD1 | NA | TRBV4-1 | CASSHRDSAYEQYF | TGCGCCAGCAGCCACCGGGACAGTGCCTACGAGCAGTACTTC
TRBJ1-5 | NA | NA | TRBV2 | CASRVGGVGNQPQHF | TGTGCCAGCAGAGTCGGGGGGGTCGGCAATCAGCCCCAGCATTTT
TRBJ1-1 | NA | NA | TRBV7-9 | CASSPLFLRGEAFF | TGTGCCAGCAGCCCCCTCTTTCTTAGGGGTGAAGCTTTCTTT
TRBJ2-7 | TRBD2 | few | TRBV2 | CATERDGVSYEQYF | TGTGCCACTGAGCGGGACGGCGTCTCCTACGAGCAGTACTTC
TRBJ1-1 | NA | NA | TRBV28 | CASSLMGATEAFF | TGTGCCAGCAGTTTGATGGGGGCCACTGAAGCTTTCTTT
TRBJ1-1 | NA | NA | TRBV5-1 | CASSLAGREAFF | TGCGCCAGCAGCTTGGCCGGTAGGGAAGCTTTCTTT
TRBJ1-4 | NA | NA | TRBV28 | CASSTPTKGEKLFF | TGTGCCAGCTCTACCCCGACCAAGGGGGAAAAACTGTTTTTT
TRBJ2-1 | NA | NA | TRBV7-9 | CASSLEGSSVYEQFF | TGTGCCAGCAGCTTAGAAGGTTCTTCGGTCTATGAGCAGTTCTTC
TRBJ2-2 | TRBD1 | NA | TRBV19 | CATQTWTGAGELFF | TGTGCCACCCAGACCTGGACAGGGGCCGGGGAGCTGTTTTTT
TRBJ1-4 | TRBD1 | few | TRBV14 | CARRGLRRAGGRATNEKLFF | TGTGCCCGCAGGGGGCTACGACGGGCAGGGGGGAGGGCAACTAATGAAAAACTGTTTTTT
TRBJ2-1 | NA | NA | TRBV4-2 | CASSQESEGGYNEQFF | TGTGCCAGCAGCCAAGAGTCGGAAGGGGGGTACAATGAGCAGTTCTTC
TRBJ1-5 | NA | NA | TRBV6-5 | CASTGGGGGSQPQHF | TGTGCCAGCACCGGAGGCGGGGGAGGGAGTCAGCCCCAGCATTTT
TRBJ2-7 | TRBD1 | NA | TRBV7-9 | CASSLSRTGDEQYF | TGTGCCAGCAGCTTATCCCGGACAGGGGACGAGCAGTACTTC
TRBJ1-1 | NA | NA | TRBV2 | CAMLKNTEAFF | TGTGCCATGCTGAAGAACACTGAAGCTTTCTTT
TRBJ2-7 | NA | NA | TRBV6-1 | CASTASIYEQYF | TGTGCCAGCACGGCGAGTATCTACGAGCAGTACTTC
TRBJ2-3 | NA | NA | TRBV19 | CASSLTSTDTQYF | TGTGCCAGTAGTTTAACTAGCACAGATACGCAGTATTTT
TRBJ1-1 | NA | NA | TRBV6-6 | CASRGKVTEAFF | TGTGCCAGCAGGGGAAAAGTCACTGAAGCTTTCTTT
TRBJ1-1 | NA | NA | TRBV4-1 | CASSPSGDTEAFF | TGCGCCAGCAGCCCCTCCGGGGATACTGAAGCTTTCTTT
TRBJ2-5 | TRBD2 | NA | TRBV15 | CATSRDTAGPQETQYF | TGTGCCACCAGCAGAGACACAGCGGGACCCCAAGAGACCCAGTACTTC
TRBJ2-7 | NA | NA | TRBV7-9 | CASSSLTVYEQYF | TGTGCCAGCAGCTCCCTGACAGTCTACGAGCAGTACTTC
TRBJ2-2 | TRBD2 | NA | TRBV13 | CASSLHNSGGANTGELFF | TGTGCCAGCAGCTTACATAATAGCGGGGGGGCGAACACCGGGGAGCTGTTTTTT
TRBJ2-1 | TRBD2 | NA | TRBV25-1 | CASLAGGENEQFF | TGTGCCAGCCTAGCGGGGGGCGAAAATGAGCAGTTCTTC
TRBJ2-2 | TRBD2 | NA | TRBV28 | CASSYYGGRNTGELFF | TGTGCCAGCAGTTACTACGGCGGGAGGAACACCGGGGAGCTGTTTTTT
TRBJ2-7 | NA | once | TRBV6-1 | CASSGTPYRGDEQYF | TGTGCCAGCAGTGGCACCCCGTATAGAGGTGACGAGCAGTACTTC
TRBJ1-3 | NA | NA | TRBV19 | CASKIGGSGNTIYF | TGTGCCAGTAAAATTGGAGGGTCTGGAAACACCATATATTTT
TRBJ1-2 | NA | NA | TRBV7-2 | CASSPTGGGYGYTF | TGTGCCAGCAGCCCAACGGGGGGTGGCTATGGCTACACCTTC
TRBJ2-6 | NA | NA | TRBV19 | CASSITGANVLTF | TGTGCCAGTAGTATAACCGGGGCCAACGTCCTGACTTTC
TRBJ2-7 | TRBD2 | NA | TRBV27 | CASSPTGRAHNEQYF | TGTGCCAGCAGCCCCACGGGGAGGGCACACAACGAGCAGTACTTC